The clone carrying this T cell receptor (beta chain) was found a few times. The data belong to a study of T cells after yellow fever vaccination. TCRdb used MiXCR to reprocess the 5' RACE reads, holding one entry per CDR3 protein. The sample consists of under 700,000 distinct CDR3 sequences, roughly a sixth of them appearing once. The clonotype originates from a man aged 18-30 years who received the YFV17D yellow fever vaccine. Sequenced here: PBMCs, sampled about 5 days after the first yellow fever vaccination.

This CDR3 is CASRRTGKADTQYF. CDR3 sequence (DNA): TGCGCCAGTAGAAGGACAGGGAAGGCAGATACGCAGTATTTT. This chain connects TRBV5-1 to TRBJ2-3, with 8 bases that match TRBD1. This CDR3 is built from 14 residues. CDR1 SGHRS and CDR2 YFSETQ come from the germline V gene. V lost 8 bases to trimming and J lost 4 bases; unmatched junction nucleotides: 9.